This T cell receptor beta chain was captured by sequencing in a study of T cells after yellow fever vaccination. This clonotype was found a few times. TCRdb reanalysed the 5' RACE reads using MiXCR and keeps one entry per CDR3 protein. The table lists about 400,000 distinct CDR3 sequences, 6.2% of them singletons. The CDR3 sequence is 13 residues long. Between the trimmed V and J ends, which lost 0 bases and 7 bases, there was a span of 13 bases. Germline V gives CDR1 DFQATT, CDR2 SNEGSKA (reference sequence). The V call is TRBV20-1, the J call TRBJ2-7, with D perhaps being TRBD1 or TRBD2 (6 bases each). This TCR derives from a man under 40 who received the YFV17D yellow fever vaccine. Specimen: PBMCs, collected 5 days after the yellow fever booster vaccination. In nucleotides, the CDR3 is TGCAGTGCTAGAGATTCGGGGGCAGGGGAGCAGTACTTC. Translation: CSARDSGAGEQYF.